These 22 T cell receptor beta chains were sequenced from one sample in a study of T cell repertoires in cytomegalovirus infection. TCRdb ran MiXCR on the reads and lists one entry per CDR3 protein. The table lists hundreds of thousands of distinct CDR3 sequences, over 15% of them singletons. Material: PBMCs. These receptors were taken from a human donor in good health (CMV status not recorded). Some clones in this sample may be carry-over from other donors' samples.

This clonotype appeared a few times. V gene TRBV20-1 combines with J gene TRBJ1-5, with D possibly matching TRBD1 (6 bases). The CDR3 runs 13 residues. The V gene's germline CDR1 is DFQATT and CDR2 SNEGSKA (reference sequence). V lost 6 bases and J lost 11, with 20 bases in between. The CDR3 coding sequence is TGCAGTGCGCAACAGGGATCGATCACGGCCCAGCATTTT. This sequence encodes CSAQQGSITAQHF.

The CDR3, as DNA: TGTGCCACCAGCAGAGACACAGGGAGCACCGGGGAGCTGTTTTTT. The encoded protein is CATSRDTGSTGELFF. The rearrangement joins TRBV15 to TRBJ2-2, with a tentative D call TRBD1 (6 bases). Germline lookup yields CDR1 LNHNV and CDR2 YYDKDF (reference sequence). V was pared by 0 bases and J by 4 bases, with 9 bases between. The CDR3 extends over 15 amino acids.

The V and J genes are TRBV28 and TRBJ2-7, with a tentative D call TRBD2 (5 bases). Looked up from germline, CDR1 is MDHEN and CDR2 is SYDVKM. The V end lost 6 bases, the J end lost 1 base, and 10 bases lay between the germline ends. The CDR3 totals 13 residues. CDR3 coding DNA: TGTGCCAGCAGGGGAGACAAGTCCTACGAGCAGTACTTC. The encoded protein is CASRGDKSYEQYF.

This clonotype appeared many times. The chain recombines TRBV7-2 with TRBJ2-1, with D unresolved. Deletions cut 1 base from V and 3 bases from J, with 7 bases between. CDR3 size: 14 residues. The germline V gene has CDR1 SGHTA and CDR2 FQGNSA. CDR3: CASSLGHLYNEQFF. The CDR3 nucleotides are TGTGCCAGCAGCTTAGGACACCTCTACAATGAGCAGTTCTTC.

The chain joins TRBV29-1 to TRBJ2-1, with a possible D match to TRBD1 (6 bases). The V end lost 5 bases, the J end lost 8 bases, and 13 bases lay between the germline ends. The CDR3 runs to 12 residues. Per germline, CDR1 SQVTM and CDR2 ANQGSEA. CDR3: CSVKGDGDEQFF. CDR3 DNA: TGCAGCGTTAAGGGGGACGGGGATGAGCAGTTCTTC.

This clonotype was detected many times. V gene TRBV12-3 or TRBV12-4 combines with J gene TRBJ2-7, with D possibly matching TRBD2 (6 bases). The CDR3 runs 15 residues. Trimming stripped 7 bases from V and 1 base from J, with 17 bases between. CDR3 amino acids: CASTVGRGQSYEQYF. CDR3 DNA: TGTGCCAGCACCGTAGGGCGGGGTCAATCCTACGAGCAGTACTTC.

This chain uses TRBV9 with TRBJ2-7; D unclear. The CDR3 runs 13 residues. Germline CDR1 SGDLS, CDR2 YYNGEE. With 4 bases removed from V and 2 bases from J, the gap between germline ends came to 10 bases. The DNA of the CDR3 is TGTGCCAGCAGCTTCGACTCAGCCTACGAGCAGTACTTC. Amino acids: CASSFDSAYEQYF. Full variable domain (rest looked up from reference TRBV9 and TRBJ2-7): DSGVTQTPKHLITATGQRVTLRCSPRSGDLSVYWYQQSLDQGLQFLIQYYNGEERAKGNILERFSAQQFPDLHSELNLSSLELGDSALYFCASSFDSAYEQYFGPGTRLTVT.

The CDR3, as DNA: TGTGCCAGTAGTAGAAAGGGTGGAGAGACCCAGTACTTC. This encodes CASSRKGGETQYF. The chain couples TRBV19 to TRBJ2-5; D unresolved. Trimming cost V 4 bases and J 4 bases, with 10 bases left between them. Germline-derived CDR1 and CDR2 are LNHDA and SQIVND (reference sequence). The CDR3 extends over 13 amino acids. The variable domain in full, with the rest retrieved from reference TRBV19 and TRBJ2-5, is DGGITQSPKYLFRKEGQNVTLSCEQNLNHDAMYWYRQDPGQGLRLIYYSQIVNDFQKGDIAEGYSVSREKKESFPLTVTSAQKNPTAFYLCASSRKGGETQYFGPGTRLLVL.

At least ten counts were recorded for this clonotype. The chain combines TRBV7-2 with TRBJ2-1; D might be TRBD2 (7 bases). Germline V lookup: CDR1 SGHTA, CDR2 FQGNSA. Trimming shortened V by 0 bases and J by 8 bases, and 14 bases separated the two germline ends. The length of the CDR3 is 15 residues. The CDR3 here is CASSLASGGGDEQFF. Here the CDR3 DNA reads TGTGCCAGCAGCTTAGCTTCCGGAGGGGGGGATGAGCAGTTCTTC.

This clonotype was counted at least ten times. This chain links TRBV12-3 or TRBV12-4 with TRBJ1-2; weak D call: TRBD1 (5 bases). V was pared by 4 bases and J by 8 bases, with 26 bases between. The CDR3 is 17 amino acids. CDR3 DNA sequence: TGTGCCAGCAGTTCTACCCTCCATTATATGTCCCAGGGAGGCTACACCTTC. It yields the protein CASSSTLHYMSQGGYTF.

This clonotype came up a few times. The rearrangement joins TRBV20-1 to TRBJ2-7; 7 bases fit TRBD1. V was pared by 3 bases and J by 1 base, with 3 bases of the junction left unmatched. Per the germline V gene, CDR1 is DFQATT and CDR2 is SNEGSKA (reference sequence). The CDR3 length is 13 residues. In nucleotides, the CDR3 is TGCAGTGCTAGGGGACAGCTTTCCTACGAGCAGTACTTC. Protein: CSARGQLSYEQYF.

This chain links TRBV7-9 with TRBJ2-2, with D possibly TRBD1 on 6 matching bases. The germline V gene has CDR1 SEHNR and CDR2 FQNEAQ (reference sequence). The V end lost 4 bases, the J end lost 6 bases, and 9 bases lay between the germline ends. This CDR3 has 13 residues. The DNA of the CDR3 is TGTGCCAGCAGCTCAAACAGGGCCGGGGAGCTGTTTTTT. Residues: CASSSNRAGELFF.

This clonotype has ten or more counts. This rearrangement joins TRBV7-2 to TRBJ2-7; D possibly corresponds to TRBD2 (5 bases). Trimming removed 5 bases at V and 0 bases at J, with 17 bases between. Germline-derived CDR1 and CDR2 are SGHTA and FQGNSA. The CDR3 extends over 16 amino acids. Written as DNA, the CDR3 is TGTGCCAGCAGCCATATAGAGGAACGGGGCTCCTACGAGCAGTACTTC. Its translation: CASSHIEERGSYEQYF.

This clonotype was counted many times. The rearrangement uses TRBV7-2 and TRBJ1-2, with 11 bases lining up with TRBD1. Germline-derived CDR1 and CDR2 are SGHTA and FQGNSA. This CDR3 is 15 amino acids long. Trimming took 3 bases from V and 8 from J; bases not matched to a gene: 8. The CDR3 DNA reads TGTGCCAGCAGCTTGATGGACAGGGGGCTTCGCGGCTACACCTTC. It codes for CASSLMDRGLRGYTF.

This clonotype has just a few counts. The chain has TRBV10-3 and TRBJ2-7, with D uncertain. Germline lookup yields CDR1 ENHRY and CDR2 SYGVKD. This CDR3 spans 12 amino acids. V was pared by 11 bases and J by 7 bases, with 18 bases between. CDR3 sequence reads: CAAAPNRAEQYF. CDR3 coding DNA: TGTGCCGCGGCGCCGAATCGGGCAGAGCAGTACTTC.

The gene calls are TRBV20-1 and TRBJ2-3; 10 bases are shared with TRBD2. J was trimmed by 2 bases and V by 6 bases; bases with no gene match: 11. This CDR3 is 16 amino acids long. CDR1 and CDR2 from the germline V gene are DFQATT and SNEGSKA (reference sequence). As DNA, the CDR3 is TGCAGTGCAAATGCGCTAGCGGGGGCCCCCACAGATACGCAGTATTTT. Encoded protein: CSANALAGAPTDTQYF.

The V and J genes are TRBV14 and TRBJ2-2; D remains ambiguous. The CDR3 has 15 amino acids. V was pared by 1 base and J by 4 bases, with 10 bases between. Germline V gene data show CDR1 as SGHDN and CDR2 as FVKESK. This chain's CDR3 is CASSQGQRSTGELFF. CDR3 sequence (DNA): TGTGCCAGCAGCCAAGGGCAGAGGAGCACCGGGGAGCTGTTTTTT.

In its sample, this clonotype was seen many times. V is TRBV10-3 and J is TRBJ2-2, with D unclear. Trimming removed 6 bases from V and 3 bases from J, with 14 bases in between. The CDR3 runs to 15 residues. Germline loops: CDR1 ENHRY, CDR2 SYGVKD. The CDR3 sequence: CAISPRAAYTGELFF. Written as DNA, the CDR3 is TGTGCCATCAGCCCCCGGGCGGCATACACCGGGGAGCTGTTTTTT.

The DNA of the CDR3 is TGTGCCTGGTCCCGCCGTCCATCGGGGGCCAACGTCCTGACTTTC. As protein: CAWSRRPSGANVLTF. This chain joins TRBV30 and TRBJ2-6; D is uncertain. Trimming cost V 5 bases and J 4 bases, with 15 bases left between them. The germline gives CDR1 GTSNPN, CDR2 SVGIG (reference sequence). This CDR3 has 15 amino acids. Combining the CDR3 with reference TRBV30 and TRBJ2-6 gives the whole variable domain SQTIHQWPATLVQPVGSPLSLECTVEGTSNPNLYWYRQAAGRGLQLLFYSVGIGQISSEVPQNLSASRPQDRQFILSSKKLLLSDSGFYLCAWSRRPSGANVLTFGAGSRLTVL.

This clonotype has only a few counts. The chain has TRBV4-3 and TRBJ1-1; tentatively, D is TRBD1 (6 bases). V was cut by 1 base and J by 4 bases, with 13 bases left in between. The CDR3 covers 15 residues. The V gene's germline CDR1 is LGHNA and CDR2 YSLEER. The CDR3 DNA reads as TGCGCCAGCAGCCAAGGAACAGGGAGGGGCACTGAAGCTTTCTTT. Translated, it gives CASSQGTGRGTEAFF.

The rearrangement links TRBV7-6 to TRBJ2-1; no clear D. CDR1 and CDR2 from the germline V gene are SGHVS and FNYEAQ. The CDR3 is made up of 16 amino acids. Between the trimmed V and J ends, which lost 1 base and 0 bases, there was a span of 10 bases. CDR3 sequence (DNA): TGTGCCAGCAGCTTAGATGGCAGGATCTCCTACAATGAGCAGTTCTTC. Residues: CASSLDGRISYNEQFF. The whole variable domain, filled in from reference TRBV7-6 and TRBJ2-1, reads GAGVSQSPRYKVTKRGQDVALRCDPISGHVSLYWYRQALGQGPEFLTYFNYEAQQDKSGLPNDRFSAERPEGSISTLTIQRTEQRDSAMYRCASSLDGRISYNEQFFGPGTRLTVL.

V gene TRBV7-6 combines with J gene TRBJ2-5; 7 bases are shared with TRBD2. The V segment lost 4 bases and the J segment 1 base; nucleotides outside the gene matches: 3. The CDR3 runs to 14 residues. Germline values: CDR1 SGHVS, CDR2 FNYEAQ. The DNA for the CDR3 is TGTGCCAGCAGCTACCGACTAGCCCAAGAGACCCAGTACTTC. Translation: CASSYRLAQETQYF.